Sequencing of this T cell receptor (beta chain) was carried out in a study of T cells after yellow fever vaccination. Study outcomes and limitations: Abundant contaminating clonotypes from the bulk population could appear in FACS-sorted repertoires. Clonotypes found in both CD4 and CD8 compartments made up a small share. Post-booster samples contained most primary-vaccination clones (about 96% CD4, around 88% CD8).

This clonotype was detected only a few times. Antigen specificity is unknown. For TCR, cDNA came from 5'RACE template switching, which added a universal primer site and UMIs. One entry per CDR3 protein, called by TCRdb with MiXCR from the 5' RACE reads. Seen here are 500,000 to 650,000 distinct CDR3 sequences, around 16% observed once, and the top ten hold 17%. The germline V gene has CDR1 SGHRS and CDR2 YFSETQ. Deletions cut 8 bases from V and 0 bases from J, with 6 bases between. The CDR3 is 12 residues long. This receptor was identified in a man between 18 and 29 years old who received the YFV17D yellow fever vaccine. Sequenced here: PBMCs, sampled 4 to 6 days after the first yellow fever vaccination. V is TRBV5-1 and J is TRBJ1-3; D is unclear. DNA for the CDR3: TGCGCCAGTCAAGACTCTGGAAACACCATATATTTT. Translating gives CASQDSGNTIYF.